What follows are 10 T cell receptor beta chains derived from one specimen sequenced in a study of cytomegalovirus exposure and HLA in healthy donors. PCR employed 60 Vbeta and 13 Jbeta primers. Only in-frame clones appear in the TCRdb table, and some are missing; sequencing was by immunoSEQ multiplex PCR. The sample holds fewer than 85,000 clones, roughly 84% seen once. The sequenced sample consisted of PBMCs. Every receptor here comes from an older man in good health and CMV-seropositive.

The chain carries TRBV29-1 and TRBJ2-1; 9 bases fit TRBD1. Trimming took 6 bases from V and 5 from J; bases not matched to a gene: 5. CDR1 and CDR2 (germline): SQVTM, ANQGSEA. The CDR3 contains 13 residues. The CDR3 spells CSVRRDRDNEQFF. In DNA, the CDR3 is TGCAGCGTGCGCCGGGACAGGGACAATGAGCAGTTCTTC.

The chain employs TRBV6-5 and TRBJ1-1; D unresolved. CDR1 is MNHEY, CDR2 SVGAGI, per germline. The CDR3 sequence is 16 residues long. The V end was cut by 0 bases, the J end by 4 bases, with 15 bases between. DNA for the CDR3: TGTGCCAGCAGTTACTCGACTCTGCTGGCCGGCACTGAAGCTTTCTTT. This translates into CASSYSTLLAGTEAFF.

V usage is TRBV21-1 and J usage is TRBJ2-7; the tabulated D call, TRBD1, remains unverified against the DNA. TRBV21-1 is noted as a pseudogene. CDR3 length equals 15 residues. The CDR3 loop is CASSKVPGTSYEQYF. In DNA form, the CDR3 reads TGTGCCAGCAGCAAAGTCCCCGGGACATCCTACGAGCAGTACTTC.

The chain combines TRBV6-1 with TRBJ2-2; no reliable D call. CDR1 and CDR2 from the germline V gene are MNHNS and SASEGT. V was trimmed by 4 bases and J by 5 bases, leaving 11 bases between them. The CDR3 spans 14 residues. As DNA, the CDR3 is TGTGCCAGCAGTGTCATAGAACAGACCGGGGAGCTGTTTTTT. This translates into CASSVIEQTGELFF.

This chain joins TRBV29-1 and TRBJ2-7; maybe TRBD1 (5 bases). The germline V gene encodes CDR1 SQVTM and CDR2 ANQGSEA. CDR3 length: 12 residues. V gave up 5 bases and J gave up 7 bases, with 15 bases separating them. This CDR3 is CSVTGSREEQYF. The DNA for the CDR3 is TGCAGCGTTACAGGTTCCCGAGAGGAGCAGTACTTC.

The CDR3 reads CASSFQGVNQPQHF. For the CDR3, the DNA is TGTGCCAGCAGTTTTCAGGGGGTCAATCAGCCCCAGCATTTT. The rearrangement links TRBV28 to TRBJ1-5, with TRBD1 identical over 7 bases. This CDR3 is 14 amino acids long. Germline CDR1 MDHEN, CDR2 SYDVKM. The trim removed 3 bases at V and 3 bases at J, leaving 2 bases unmatched.

This chain uses TRBV5-1 with TRBJ2-5; D call uncertain. This CDR3 contains 11 residues. V was shortened by 5 bases and J by 3 bases, with 5 bases between the two germline ends. Germline values: CDR1 SGHRS, CDR2 YFSETQ. As DNA, the CDR3 is TGCGCCAGCAGGGAGAAAGAGACCCAGTACTTC. Protein: CASREKETQYF.

The chain links TRBV19 to TRBJ2-1, with a possible D match to TRBD1 (5 bases). Trimming removed 0 bases from V and 8 bases from J, with 11 bases in between. The germline V gene encodes CDR1 LNHDA and CDR2 SQIVND (reference sequence). The CDR3 contains 14 residues. In DNA form, the CDR3 reads TGTGCCAGTAGTATAGATGGCAGGGTCTATGAGCAGTTCTTC. Amino acids: CASSIDGRVYEQFF.

On this clone itself: The sample has other DNA sequences that encode this CDR3 too. The V call is TRBV5-1, the J call TRBJ2-1; D not resolved. The CDR3 runs 13 residues. The V end lost 0 bases, the J end lost 4 bases, and 5 bases lay between the germline ends. Germline V gene data show CDR1 as SGHRS and CDR2 as YFSETQ. The DNA for the CDR3 is TGCGCCAGCAGCTTGGGACAATACAATGAGCAGTTCTTC. Its translation is CASSLGQYNEQFF.

This sequence joins TRBV14 and TRBJ2-5; TRBD2 matches 8 bases. The germline V gene has CDR1 SGHDN and CDR2 FVKESK. CDR3 length equals 14 residues. V shed 4 bases and J 4 bases; nucleotides not matched to a gene: 5. CDR3 nucleotide sequence: TGTGCCAGCAGCCCTCTTCGGGAGGGAGAGACCCAGTACTTC. Translation: CASSPLREGETQYF. Filled out from reference TRBV14 and TRBJ2-5, the complete variable domain reads EAGVTQFPSHSVIEKGQTVTLRCDPISGHDNLYWYRRVMGKEIKFLLHFVKESKQDESGMPNNRFLAERTGGTYSTLKVQPAELEDSGVYFCASSPLREGETQYFGPGTRLLVL.